This TCR beta chain was profiled in a study of blood T cells in healthy people across ages (dated by TCRdb to 2013 to 2016). For context, the study as a whole: In model experiments, template switching captured roughly one uniquely barcoded TCR beta cDNA molecule for every two T cells. To track age-related changes in TCR beta repertoire diversity, the study relied on deep sequencing normalized with unique cDNA molecular identifiers. The study analyzed two additional independent replicas of 1 million unique cDNA reads from the same blood draw for two donors, one aged 18 to 30 and one aged 80 or older. The donors were split into four age groups: young (average around 15 years), middle-aged (about 40), aged (roughly 68) and long-lived (over 75). Donors of different ages were randomly distributed across sequencing lanes to avoid experimental bias.

Broader findings and caveats from the paper: Observed TCR beta diversity correlated strongly with the percentage of naive T cells measured by flow cytometry. Because profiling used bulk unsorted PBMCs, naive and antigen-experienced compartments could not be compared conclusively. Estimates of total diversity from one million sequenced T cells were regarded as lower bounds and underestimates. As age increased, observed TCR beta diversity per million T cells dropped in a roughly linear way, and a significant reduction was already evident by age 40. Compared with the aged group, the long-lived group had more naive CD4+ T cells, fewer expanded clones and increased TCR diversity, suggesting age selection. Because the CMV infection status of the donors was unknown, age-related changes in expanded clonotypes may potentially have been confounded.

Library preparation employed 5' RACE. Instrument on record: Illumina HiSeq 2500. A second about 6 to 11 cycle PCR used a sample-barcoded 5' primer and a J-beta primer mix. A unique molecular identifier was introduced onto each TCR beta cDNA molecule by a template-switch 5' adaptor carrying 12 random nucleotides. Each sample yielded at least 2.5 million CDR3-containing paired-end reads. First-strand cDNA synthesis was performed from all RNA using the Mint cDNA synthesis kit, with priming by a TRBC-specific oligonucleotide. Following uracil-DNA glycosylase treatment, all cDNA underwent a first 18-cycle PCR with the universal primers M1SS and BC2_uni_R. The original pipeline was this. For normalization, 1 million high-quality reads were randomly selected from each sample, with every read carrying a distinct molecular identifier. Instead of being binned into consensus sequences, reads that shared molecular identifiers were thrown out. MiTCR, run with a Q25 quality threshold and the strictest error-elimination algorithm, handled CDR3 identification, clonotype clustering and error correction. A nonparametric unseen species model with Euler transformation was used to estimate lower-bound total TCR beta diversity. In-frame beta chains were kept once TCRdb had trimmed the public reads at Q25 with fastp and called clones with MiXCR. CDR3 protein duplicates are merged, each entry listing the most common genes and DNA. The V and J calls follow TCRdb's processing rather than the paper's. The sample table lists about 640,000 distinct CDR3 sequences, roughly three fifths of them with a count of one. 30% to 40% of the sample is held by the ten biggest clonotypes.

About this clonotype: The clone's antigen remains unknown. Per-nucleotide qualities are absent, and no much larger clonotype sits a single base away.

CDR1 and CDR2, per the germline V gene, are SNHLY and FYNNEI. V and J are truncated by 8 bases and 4 bases respectively, leaving an intervening sequence of 14 bases. Measured from the cysteine to the phenylalanine, the CDR3 is 13 residues long. Of the read, only the CDR3 DNA is kept; its 39 bases are in frame from base 1. The donors were roughly 39 Caucasian individuals from Russia, aged roughly 6 to 100 years, who were systemically healthy. Roughly 10 milliliters of peripheral blood were drawn from each donor into EDTA-treated Vacutainer tubes. Ficoll-Paque density-gradient centrifugation was used to isolate PBMCs, with at least 6.5 million per sample. Trizol reagent was used to extract total RNA from PBMCs, with at least 6 micrograms per sample. The percentages of naive CD45RAhigh/CD27high T cells were determined by flow cytometry on a PBMC aliquot from every donor.

This TCR was recovered from a man aged 60-69 years in good health. Sequencing used blood. The chain is made from TRBV2 and TRBJ1-2; TRBD1 might be the D gene, on 5 matching bases. For the CDR3, the sequence is CASDKDNSYGYTF. The DNA sequence is TGTGCCAGCGACAAGGACAACAGCTATGGCTACACCTTC.